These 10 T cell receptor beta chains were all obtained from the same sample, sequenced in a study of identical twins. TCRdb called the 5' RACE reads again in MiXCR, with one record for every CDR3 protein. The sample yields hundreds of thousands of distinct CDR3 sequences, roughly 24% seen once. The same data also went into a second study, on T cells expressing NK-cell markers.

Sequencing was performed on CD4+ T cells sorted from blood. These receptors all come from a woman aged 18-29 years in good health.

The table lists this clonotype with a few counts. The CDR3 DNA is TGCAGTGCCACGACGTCCGGGACAGGGGGCAGGTCACCCCTCCACTTT. It yields the protein CSATTSGTGGRSPLHF. This chain links TRBV20-1 with TRBJ1-6; TRBD1 matches 12 bases. Germline values: CDR1 DFQATT, CDR2 SNEGSKA (reference sequence). CDR3 length: 16 residues. V was clipped by 6 bases and J by 10 bases; unmatched bases: 13.

CDR3 in amino acids: CAISDGGYEQYF. CDR3 DNA sequence: TGTGCCATCAGTGATGGAGGGTACGAGCAGTACTTC. This sequence joins TRBV10-3 and TRBJ2-7; D might be TRBD2 (6 bases). V was clipped by 3 bases and J by 4 bases, with 7 bases between them. The CDR3 has 12 amino acids. CDR1 is ENHRY and CDR2 is SYGVKD in the germline V gene.

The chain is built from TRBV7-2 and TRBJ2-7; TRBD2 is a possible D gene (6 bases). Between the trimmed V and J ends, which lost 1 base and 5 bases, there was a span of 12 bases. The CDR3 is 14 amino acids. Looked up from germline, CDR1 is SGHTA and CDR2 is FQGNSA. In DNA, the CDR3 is TGTGCCAGCAGCTTAGGAGGCGGGACCCACGAGCAGTACTTC. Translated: CASSLGGGTHEQYF.

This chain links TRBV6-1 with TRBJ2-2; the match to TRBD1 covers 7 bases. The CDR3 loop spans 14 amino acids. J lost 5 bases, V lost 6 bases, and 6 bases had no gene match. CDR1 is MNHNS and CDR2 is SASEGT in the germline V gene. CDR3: CASRAGGRTGELFF. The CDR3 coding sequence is TGTGCCAGCAGGGCAGGGGGTAGGACCGGGGAGCTGTTTTTT.

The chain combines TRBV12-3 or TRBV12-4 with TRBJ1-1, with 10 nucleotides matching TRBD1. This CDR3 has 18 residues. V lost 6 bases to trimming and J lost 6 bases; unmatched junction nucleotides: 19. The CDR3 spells CASRAIDPGQGKIAEAFF. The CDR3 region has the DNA TGTGCCAGCAGGGCTATCGATCCGGGACAGGGGAAGATCGCTGAAGCTTTCTTT.

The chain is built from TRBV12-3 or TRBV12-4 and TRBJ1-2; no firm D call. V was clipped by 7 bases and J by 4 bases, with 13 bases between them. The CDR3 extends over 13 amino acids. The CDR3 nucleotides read TGTGCCAGCACCCCAGGCCGAAGCTATGGCTACACCTTC. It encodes CASTPGRSYGYTF.

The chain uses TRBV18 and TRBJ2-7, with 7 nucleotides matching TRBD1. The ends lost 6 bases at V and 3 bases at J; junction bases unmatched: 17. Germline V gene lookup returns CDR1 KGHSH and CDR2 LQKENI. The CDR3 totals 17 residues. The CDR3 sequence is CASSPRDRLNRDYEQYF. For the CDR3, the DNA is TGTGCCAGCTCGCCCCGGGACAGACTAAATAGGGACTACGAGCAGTACTTC.

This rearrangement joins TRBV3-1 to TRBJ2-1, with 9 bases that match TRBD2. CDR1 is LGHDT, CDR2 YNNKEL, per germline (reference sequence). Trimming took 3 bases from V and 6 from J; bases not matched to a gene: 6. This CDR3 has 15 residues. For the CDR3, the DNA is TGTGCCAGCAGCCATAGCGGGAGTAGTGGCAATGAGCAGTTCTTC. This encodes CASSHSGSSGNEQFF.

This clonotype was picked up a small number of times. CDR3 amino acids: CSASRDREGRETQYF. In nucleotides, the CDR3 is TGCAGTGCTTCCCGGGACAGGGAAGGCCGAGAGACCCAGTACTTC. The chain employs TRBV20-1 and TRBJ2-5; 9 bases align to TRBD1. CDR3 length equals 15 residues. Germline V CDR1 and CDR2: DFQATT, SNEGSKA (reference sequence). Trimming at V came to 5 bases and at J to 4 bases, leaving 11 bases not matched to a gene.

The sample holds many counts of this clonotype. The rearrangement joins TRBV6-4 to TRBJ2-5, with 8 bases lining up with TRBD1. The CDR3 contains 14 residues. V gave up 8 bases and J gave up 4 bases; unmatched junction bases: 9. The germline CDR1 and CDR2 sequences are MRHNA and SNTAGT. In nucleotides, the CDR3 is TGTGCCAGCGCAGACAGGGGAGGACGAGAGACCCAGTACTTC. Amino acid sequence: CASADRGGRETQYF.